This T cell receptor beta chain was obtained from a study of resident and recirculating memory T cells in vitiligo. Study summary: Each patient gave two lesional and two nonlesional epidermal shave biopsies, plus PBMCs.

As concerns this clone: Its antigen is still unknown.

Findings and limits, study-wide: Vitiligo lesions lacked a unique dominant clone, and clonality varied.

The CDR3 totals 17 residues. From germline, CDR1 is MDHEN and CDR2 SYDVKM. V gave up 3 bases and J gave up 5 bases, with 21 bases separating them. Data came from immunoSEQ multiplex PCR; TCRdb stores just in-frame clones and leaves some out. The sample comprises tens of thousands of clones, about 92% of which are singletons, and more than 4.5% rests with the top ten. This TCR was recovered from a male donor with vitiligo. J is TRBJ2-3 and V is TRBV28, with D possibly being TRBD1 (8 bases). Sequenced: blood. In DNA, the CDR3 is TGTGCCAGCAGTTTTGGTTTGGGGGAGGGGACAGGAGATACGCAGTATTTT. Translation: CASSFGLGEGTGDTQYF.